The 8 T cell receptor beta chains presented below share a single source sample, sequenced in a study of blood T cell repertoires in COVID-19. Clones were sequenced by immunoSEQ multiplex PCR, and TCRdb holds only the in-frame ones, with some missing. Here the sample spans about 220,000 clones, roughly 80% being singletons. What was sequenced was PBMCs or T cells enriched from blood (not recorded which). The receptor set was obtained from a woman aged 35 to 49 with acute COVID-19.

Here the CDR3 reads CSVDPTSGSTDTQYF. CDR3 DNA sequence: TGCAGCGTTGATCCCACTAGCGGAAGCACAGATACGCAGTATTTT. The chain recombines TRBV29-1 with TRBJ2-3; 8 bases map to TRBD2. V lost 3 bases to trimming and J lost 0 bases; unmatched junction nucleotides: 5. CDR1 is SQVTM, CDR2 ANQGSEA, per germline. The CDR3 sequence is 15 residues long.

The chain recombines TRBV18 with TRBJ1-1; 8 bases align to TRBD1. V lost 2 bases and J lost 0; bases outside the gene matches: 11. CDR1 is KGHSH and CDR2 is LQKENI in the germline V gene. The CDR3 consists of 18 residues. CDR3 DNA sequence: TGTGCCAGCTCACCAAGAGGGGGGCAGGGGGCGATGAACACTGAAGCTTTCTTT. It encodes CASSPRGGQGAMNTEAFF.

The CDR3 coding sequence is TGTGCCAGCAGCTTAGCTGCCAGGAGGGAGGGCTACACCTTC. It encodes CASSLAARREGYTF. The V call is TRBV7-2, the J call TRBJ1-2, with D unclear. V shed 0 bases and J shed 8 bases, with 13 bases lying between them. Germline-derived CDR1 and CDR2 are SGHTA and FQGNSA. This CDR3 is built from 14 residues.

V gene TRBV11-1 combines with J gene TRBJ2-7; D ambiguous. The CDR3 is made up of 15 amino acids. Germline V gene lookup returns CDR1 SGHAT and CDR2 FQDESV (reference sequence). With 1 base removed from V and 2 bases from J, the gap between germline ends came to 12 bases. CDR3 sequence: CASSLEVGQTYEQYF. The CDR3 DNA follows: TGTGCCAGCAGCTTAGAAGTGGGCCAGACCTACGAGCAGTACTTC.

This chain's CDR3 is CASSAGTGTYEQYF. In DNA form, the CDR3 reads TGTGCCAGCAGCGCCGGGACAGGGACCTACGAGCAGTACTTC. The gene calls are TRBV9 and TRBJ2-7, with TRBD1 matching 9 bases. The germline V gene has CDR1 SGDLS and CDR2 YYNGEE. V lost 3 bases, J lost 2 bases, and 3 bases stayed unmatched. The CDR3 runs to 14 residues.

The chain combines TRBV7-3 with TRBJ2-1, with D possibly TRBD1 on 5 matching bases. Germline-derived CDR1 and CDR2 are SGHTA and FQGTGA. Trimming left V 4 bases short and J 9 bases short, with 10 bases between. The CDR3 is made up of 12 amino acids. The CDR3: CASSSPQGEQFF. CDR3 sequence (DNA): TGTGCCAGCAGCTCCCCGCAGGGTGAGCAGTTCTTC.

The chain is built from TRBV4-2 and TRBJ1-5; D is perhaps TRBD1 (5 bases). V lost 1 base and J lost 0, with 13 bases in between. The CDR3 runs 17 residues. From germline, CDR1 is LGHNA and CDR2 YNFKEQ. The CDR3 DNA reads as TGTGCCAGCAGCCAAGCTAGGCCAGGGAATAGCAATCAGCCCCAGCATTTT. Encoded protein: CASSQARPGNSNQPQHF.

This chain links TRBV12-3 or TRBV12-4 with TRBJ1-1; TRBD1 is a possible D gene (6 bases). The CDR3 sequence is 13 residues long. Trimming shortened V by 7 bases and J by 1 base, and 10 bases separated the two germline ends. The DNA for the CDR3 is TGTGCCAGCATGTTACAGGGGAACACTGAAGCTTTCTTT. Protein: CASMLQGNTEAFF.